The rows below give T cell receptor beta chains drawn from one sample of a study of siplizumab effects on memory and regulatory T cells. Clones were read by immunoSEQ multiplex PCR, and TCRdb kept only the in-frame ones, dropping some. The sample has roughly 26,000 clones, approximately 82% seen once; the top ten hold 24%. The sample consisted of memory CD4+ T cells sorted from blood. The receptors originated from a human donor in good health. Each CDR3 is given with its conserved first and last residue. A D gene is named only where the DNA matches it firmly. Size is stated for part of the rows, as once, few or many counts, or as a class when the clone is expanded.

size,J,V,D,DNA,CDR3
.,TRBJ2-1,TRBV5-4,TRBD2,TGTGCCAGCAGCTTGTTCGGCGGGAGAGAGTTCTTC,CASSLFGGREFF
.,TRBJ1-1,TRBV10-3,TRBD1,TGTGCCATCAGTCCCGGGACAGGGGGGCGGAACACTGAAGCTTTCTTT,CAISPGTGGRNTEAFF
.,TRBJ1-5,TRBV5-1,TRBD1,TGCGCCAGCAGCTCCCGGCCGCAGGGACAGGGCTATCAGCCCCAGCATTTT,CASSSRPQGQGYQPQHF
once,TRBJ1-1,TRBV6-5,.,TGTGCCAGCAGTTACAATCGGTTGAACACTGAAGCTTTCTTT,CASSYNRLNTEAFF
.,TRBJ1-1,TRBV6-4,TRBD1,TGTGCCAGCAGATCGACAGGGGGCATCACTGAAGCTTTCTTT,CASRSTGGITEAFF
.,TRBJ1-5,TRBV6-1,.,TGTGCCAGCAGTGGGGGCGGCAATCAGCCCCAGCATTTT,CASSGGGNQPQHF
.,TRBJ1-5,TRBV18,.,TGTGCCAGCTCACCACCGGGTGGAGGGATCAATCAGCCCCAGCATTTT,CASSPPGGGINQPQHF
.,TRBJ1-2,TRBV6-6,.,TGTGCCAGCAGCCCCAGGTTGGGGCATGGCTACACCTTC,CASSPRLGHGYTF
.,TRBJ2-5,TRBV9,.,TGTGCCAGCAGCGTAGGAGTAAGTCGCCAAGAGACCCAGTACTTC,CASSVGVSRQETQYF
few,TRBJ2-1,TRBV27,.,TGTGCCAGCAGTCCATCGGGGCGGAGCTCCTACAATGAGCAGTTCTTC,CASSPSGRSSYNEQFF
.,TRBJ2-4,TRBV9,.,TGTGCCAGCAGCGTAAACAAAAACATTCAGTACTTC,CASSVNKNIQYF
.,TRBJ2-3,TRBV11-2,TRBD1,TGTGCCAGCAGCTTCCCGGGACAGGGATCCACAGATACGCAGTATTTT,CASSFPGQGSTDTQYF